Below, one TCR beta chain is given with its context. Its cognate antigen is unknown. Germline V gene lookup returns CDR1 MDHEN and CDR2 SYDVKM. V was clipped by 5 bases and J by 3 bases, with 10 bases between them. This CDR3 is built from 13 residues. The data are from a study of cytomegalovirus exposure and HLA in healthy donors. Study results and caveats: TRBV6-2, TRBV6-3 and some other V segments were excluded as indistinguishable. There were three CMV-associated chains whose specificity for CMV antigens was confirmed in vitro.

The PCR had 60 Vbeta and 13 Jbeta primers. Data came from immunoSEQ multiplex PCR; TCRdb stores just in-frame clones and leaves some out. The listing records 200,000 to 250,000 clones. This clonotype was sampled from a woman under 40 in good health and CMV-seropositive. The rearrangement uses TRBV28 and TRBJ1-2; D not resolved. The sequencing sample was made of PBMCs. As DNA, the CDR3 is TGTGCCAGCAGTCTTCGATCGGACTATGGCTACACCTTC. It codes for CASSLRSDYGYTF.